This TCR beta chain originates from a study of blood T cell repertoires in COVID-19. Across the study: Material from acute and convalescent COVID-19 was sourced from the United States, Italy and Spain. PBMCs, B-cell-depleted T cells, or T cells were the source of the cDNA or gDNA that made up the material.

As originally analysed: Amplification from reference gene primers served as the basis for estimated nucleated cell counts. Clones were read by immunoSEQ multiplex PCR, and TCRdb kept only the in-frame ones, dropping some. The V and J calls and clone size were taken over from that table, and D and trimming were inferred from the DNA. The sample includes about 200,000 clones, around four fifths seen only once; the top ten take approximately 0.9%. Germline V lookup: CDR1 MNHEY, CDR2 SVGAGI. V was clipped by 0 bases and J by 10 bases, with 12 bases between them. CDR3 length equals 13 residues. A Seattle source enrolled patients during active infection and followed them longitudinally.

The clonotype originates from a man in his sixties with COVID-19, enrolled during active disease. Sample: peripheral blood. The chain joins TRBV6-5 to TRBJ1-1; D remains unclear. The chain's CDR3 is CASSYSTPSGAFF. CDR3 sequence (DNA): TGTGCCAGCAGTTACTCGACTCCTTCGGGAGCTTTCTTT.